The 2 T cell receptor beta chains in this list originate from one sample, sequenced in a study of blood T cells in healthy people across ages. A second about 7 to 12 cycle PCR used barcoded and J-beta primers. MiXCR was run by TCRdb on the 5' RACE reads, yielding one entry per CDR3 protein. The sample lists about 1.6 million distinct CDR3 sequences; about 31% were seen once. The sequencing input was blood. The receptors derive from a woman aged 25-40 years in good health.

This clonotype has only a few counts. The genes are TRBV12-3 or TRBV12-4 and TRBJ2-1; 14 bases fit TRBD2. V dropped 6 bases and J dropped 1; count of bases not matched to a gene: 17. CDR3 length equals 21 residues. The CDR3: CASSLDRLGLAGATSYNEQFF. The CDR3 DNA follows: TGTGCCAGCAGCTTGGATAGACTGGGACTAGCGGGAGCGACGTCCTACAATGAGCAGTTCTTC.

This chain connects TRBV20-1 to TRBJ2-5, with 15 bases identical to TRBD2. The CDR3 consists of 17 residues. CDR1 DFQATT and CDR2 SNEGSKA come from the germline V gene (reference sequence). The CDR3 coding sequence is TGCAGCTCCTCCCCCGGGACTAGCGGGAGGATGGGGGAGACCCAGTACTTC. Translating it yields CSSSPGTSGRMGETQYF.